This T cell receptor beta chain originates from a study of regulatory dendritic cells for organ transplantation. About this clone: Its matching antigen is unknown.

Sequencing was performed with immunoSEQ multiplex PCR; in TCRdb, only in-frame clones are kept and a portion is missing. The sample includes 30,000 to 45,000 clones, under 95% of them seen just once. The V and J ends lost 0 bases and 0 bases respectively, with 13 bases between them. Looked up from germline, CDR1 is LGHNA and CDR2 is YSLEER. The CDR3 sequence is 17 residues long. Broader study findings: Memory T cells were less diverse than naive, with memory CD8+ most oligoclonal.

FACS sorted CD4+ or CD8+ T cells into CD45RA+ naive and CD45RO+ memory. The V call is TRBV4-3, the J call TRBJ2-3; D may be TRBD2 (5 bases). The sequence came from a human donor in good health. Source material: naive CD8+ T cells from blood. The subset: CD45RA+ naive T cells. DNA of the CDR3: TGCGCCAGCAGCCAAGATGGGCGGGCCTCTAGCACAGATACGCAGTATTTT. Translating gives CASSQDGRASSTDTQYF.